The entry below describes one TCR beta chain. Its recognized antigen is unknown. Base qualities are not recorded, but no much larger clone differs from it by a single base. From its cysteine to its phenylalanine, the CDR3 spans 13 amino acids. Left in the record is the CDR3 DNA by itself, 39 bases read in frame from the first base. The V end loses 5 bases and the J end loses 2 bases, and a stretch of 8 bases separates them. Per the germline V gene, SNHLY is the CDR1 and FYNNEI is the CDR2. For repertoire sequencing, TCR beta CDR3 regions were amplified from RNA transcripts. The first round of RT-PCR was done with HTBI primers and the Qiagen OneStep RT-PCR kit, and was followed by a second round of multiplex PCR, then size selection and purification. Sequencing of the libraries was carried out on an Illumina HiSeq2000 in paired-end mode with 100 bp reads. On the authors' methods: SOAPnuke was used to process the reads, throwing out any read that had adapters, had uncalled bases, had a mean Phred below 15, or lacked an exact constant-primer or identifier match. COPE v1.2.5 was used to merge high-quality paired reads. Each unique nucleotide sequence was treated as a clonotype, and MiTCR v1.1 was used to align the clonotypes to the IMGT TRB V, D and J references. Analysis was restricted to V-J combinations with a frequency above 0.0001, which covered just over 98% of repertoires. For each V-J combination, a TCR clonal expansion and chaos score was defined as the ratio of F50 clonal expansion to chaos observed in the TCRdist matrix. Welch's t-statistics and random forest were used to reduce features to about 14 V-J combinations, which were fed into a naive Bayes classifier. Thyroid-blood repertoire similarity was quantified with the Morisita-Horn index. The public reads were reprocessed in TCRdb via fastp at Q25 and MiXCR, keeping in-frame beta chains. Each entry merges the rows of one CDR3 protein and shows their most common DNA and genes. None of the V and J calls come from the authors' own analysis; TCRdb made them. This sample lists about 14,000 distinct CDR3 sequences; approximately 53% were detected once. 45% of the sample is held by the ten biggest clonotypes.

This specimen comes from a study of Graves' ophthalmopathy and Graves' hyperthyroidism listed by TCRdb under 2018. A note on the overall study: Peripheral blood samples were taken at the time of initial diagnosis, before any treatment was given. The study used TCR beta repertoire signatures to distinguish Graves' ophthalmopathy from Graves' hyperthyroidism and to predict progression to ophthalmopathy. In total, some 140 blood samples were TCR-sequenced: 40 to 45 ophthalmopathy, some 80 hyperthyroidism and about 17 hyperthyroidism-to-ophthalmopathy patients. A discovery set of 100 patients (43 ophthalmopathy, 55 to 65 stable hyperthyroidism) was enrolled to explore V-J signatures distinguishing ophthalmopathy from hyperthyroidism. For independent validation, a separate cohort was made up of 18 to 20 hyperthyroidism patients plus 17 patients who later progressed from hyperthyroidism to ophthalmopathy. In more than five hyperthyroidism patients, the T-cell repertoires found in thyroid tissue were compared with those found in blood. After sampling, hyperthyroidism patients received methimazole starting at 30 mg daily, and ophthalmopathy patients received high-dose intravenous methylprednisolone. For training and testing, the 100 or so patients in the discovery cohort were randomly divided in a 7:3 ratio. What the research found in general, with its limitations: Ophthalmopathy was separated from stable hyperthyroidism by the 13-signature model with 85% to 90% sensitivity and less than 82% specificity in cross-validation and with 80%/75% in the test set. In validation, the model predicted ophthalmopathy progression with nearly 71% sensitivity and approximately 72% specificity; 12 predicted patients were CT-confirmed with GO in a median of 6.5 months. Sample size was not predetermined statistically, and investigators were not blinded to group allocation. Most expanded thyroid clonotypes with a frequency above 0.001 also appeared in blood, which suggests that blood repertoires may reflect the immune response in the thyroid.

Ophthalmopathy patients were characterized by moderately to severely active disease, a Clinical Activity Score of at least 3, a NOSPECS grade of at least 4, and a disease duration under 3 months. Patients with other autoimmune diseases, uncontrolled infections, pregnancy or lactation were excluded. Clinical symptoms, serum thyroxine, TRAb, thyroid ultrasound and orbital computed tomography formed the basis of the diagnosis. PBMCs were isolated from 10 ml of fresh peripheral blood by Ficoll-Paque density gradient centrifugation. Trizol reagent was used to extract the total RNA, and its quality was then checked on an Agilent 2100 Bioanalyzer.

This TCR was recovered from a young woman with Graves' ophthalmopathy. Donor details come from another sample of the same person, matched by shared clones. The sequenced sample was peripheral blood. Recombination connected TRBV2 to TRBJ2-3; the D gene may be TRBD1 or TRBD2, since each aligns over 5 bases. At the DNA level, the sequence is TGTGCCAGCAGTAGGGGACCCACAGATACGCAGTATTTT. It is translated as CASSRGPTDTQYF.